This TCR beta chain was sequenced for a study of blood T cell repertoires in COVID-19. Original analysis: Estimation of nucleated cell counts relied on the amplification of reference gene primers. Produced via immunoSEQ multiplex PCR; TCRdb's table is partial and in-frame only. That table furnishes V, J and clone size, whereas the DNA furnished D and trimming. The sample consists of about 400,000 clones, 80% to 90% of them appearing once. The CDR3 extends over 12 amino acids. Germline assignment: CDR1 LGHDT and CDR2 YNNKEL (reference sequence). Trimming took off 9 bases at V and 7 bases at J, with 10 bases between the two ends. In assigning cohorts, the study relied on participant-reported clinical history. Recovery meant two consecutive negative NP/OP PCR tests, professional clearance, or resolved symptoms.

V gene TRBV3-1 (or the pseudogene TRBV3-2) combines with J gene TRBJ1-6; D uncertain. The receptor comes from a woman aged 50 to 65 who had recovered from COVID-19. The sequencing sample was made of PBMCs or T cells enriched from blood (not recorded which). The CDR3 protein is CASGTPNSPLHF. Written as DNA, the CDR3 is TGTGCCAGTGGTACACCGAATTCACCCCTCCACTTT.